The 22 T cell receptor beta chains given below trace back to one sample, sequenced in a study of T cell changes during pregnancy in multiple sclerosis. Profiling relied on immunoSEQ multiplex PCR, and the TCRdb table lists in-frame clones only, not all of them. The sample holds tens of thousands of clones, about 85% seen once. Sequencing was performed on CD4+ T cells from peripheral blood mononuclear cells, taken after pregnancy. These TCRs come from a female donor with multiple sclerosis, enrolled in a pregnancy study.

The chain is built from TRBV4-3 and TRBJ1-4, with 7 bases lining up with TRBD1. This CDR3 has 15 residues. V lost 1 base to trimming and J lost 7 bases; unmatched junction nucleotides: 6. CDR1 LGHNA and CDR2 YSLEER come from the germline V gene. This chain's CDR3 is CASSQVQGWSEKLFF. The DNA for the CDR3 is TGCGCCAGCAGCCAAGTACAGGGGTGGAGTGAAAAACTGTTTTTT.

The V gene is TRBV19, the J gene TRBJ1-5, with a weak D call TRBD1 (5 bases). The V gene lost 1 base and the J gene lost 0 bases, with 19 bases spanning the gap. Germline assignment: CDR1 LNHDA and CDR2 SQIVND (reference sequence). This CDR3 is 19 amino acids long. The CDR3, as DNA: TGTGCCAGTAGTATAGGGGGCCCTGGAGTTCGGTATAGCAATCAGCCCCAGCATTTT. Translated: CASSIGGPGVRYSNQPQHF.

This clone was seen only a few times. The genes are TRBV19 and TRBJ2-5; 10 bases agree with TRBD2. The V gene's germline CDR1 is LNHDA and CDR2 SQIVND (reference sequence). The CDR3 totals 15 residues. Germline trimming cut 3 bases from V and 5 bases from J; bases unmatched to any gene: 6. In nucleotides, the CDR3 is TGTGCCAGTAGTATGCCTAGCGGGGGTGGGGAGACCCAGTACTTC. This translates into CASSMPSGGGETQYF. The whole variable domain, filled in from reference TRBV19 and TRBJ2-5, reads DGGITQSPKYLFRKEGQNVTLSCEQNLNHDAMYWYRQDPGQGLRLIYYSQIVNDFQKGDIAEGYSVSREKKESFPLTVTSAQKNPTAFYLCASSMPSGGGETQYFGPGTRLLVL.

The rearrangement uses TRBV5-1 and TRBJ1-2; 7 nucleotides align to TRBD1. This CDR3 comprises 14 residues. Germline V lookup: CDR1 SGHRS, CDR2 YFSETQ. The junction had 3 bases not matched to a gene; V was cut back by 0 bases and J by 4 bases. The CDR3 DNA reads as TGCGCCAGCAGCTTGGAGGGGGCCCTCTATGGCTACACCTTC. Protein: CASSLEGALYGYTF. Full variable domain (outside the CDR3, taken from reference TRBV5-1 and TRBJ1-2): KAGVTQTPRYLIKTRGQQVTLSCSPISGHRSVSWYQQTPGQGLQFLFEYFSETQRNKGNFPGRFSGRQFSNSRSEMNVSTLELGDSALYLCASSLEGALYGYTFGSGTRLTVV.

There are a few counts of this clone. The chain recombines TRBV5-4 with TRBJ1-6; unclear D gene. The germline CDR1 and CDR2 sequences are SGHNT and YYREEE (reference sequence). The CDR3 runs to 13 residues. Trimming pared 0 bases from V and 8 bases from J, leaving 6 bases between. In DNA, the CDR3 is TGTGCCAGCAGCTTGGTTCAGGATTCACCCCTCCACTTT. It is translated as CASSLVQDSPLHF.

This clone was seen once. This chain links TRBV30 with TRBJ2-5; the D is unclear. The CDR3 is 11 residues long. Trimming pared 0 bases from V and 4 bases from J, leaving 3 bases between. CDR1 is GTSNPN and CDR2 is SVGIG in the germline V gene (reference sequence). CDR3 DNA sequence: TGTGCCTGGAGTGTACTAGAGACCCAGTACTTC. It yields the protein CAWSVLETQYF.

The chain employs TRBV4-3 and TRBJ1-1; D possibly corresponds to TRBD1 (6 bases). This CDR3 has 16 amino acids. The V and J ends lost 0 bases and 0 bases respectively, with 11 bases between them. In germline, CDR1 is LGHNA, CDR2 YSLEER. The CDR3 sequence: CASSQDGGHLNTEAFF. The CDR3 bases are TGCGCCAGCAGCCAAGATGGGGGACACCTGAACACTGAAGCTTTCTTT.

CDR3 in DNA: TGTGCCAGCAGCTTGGCCGGGGGGGGCCTAAACAATGAGCAGTTCTTC. Protein product: CASSLAGGGLNNEQFF. V is TRBV5-4 and J is TRBJ2-1, with 8 positions matching TRBD2. Looked up from germline, CDR1 is SGHNT and CDR2 is YYREEE (reference sequence). The CDR3 has 16 residues. V trimming: 0 bases; J trimming: 5 bases; junction bases outside the gene matches: 7.

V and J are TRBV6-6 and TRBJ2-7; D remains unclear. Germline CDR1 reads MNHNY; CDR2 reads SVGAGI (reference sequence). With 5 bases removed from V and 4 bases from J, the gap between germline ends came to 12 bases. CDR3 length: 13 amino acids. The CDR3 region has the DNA TGTGCCAGCAGTCAATCTACCGCTTACGAGCAGTACTTC. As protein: CASSQSTAYEQYF.

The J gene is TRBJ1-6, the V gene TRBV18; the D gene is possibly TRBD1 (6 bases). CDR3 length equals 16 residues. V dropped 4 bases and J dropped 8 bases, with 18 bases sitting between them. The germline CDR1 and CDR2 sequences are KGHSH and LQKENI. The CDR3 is CASSLFSGQFDSPLHF. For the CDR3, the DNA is TGTGCCAGCTCACTTTTTTCCGGACAGTTTGATTCACCCCTCCACTTT.

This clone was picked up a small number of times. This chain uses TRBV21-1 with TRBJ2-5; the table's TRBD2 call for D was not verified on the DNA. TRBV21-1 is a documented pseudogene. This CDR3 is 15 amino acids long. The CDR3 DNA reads TGTGCCAGCAGCAAAGAGCGGGGGTTAGCGGAGACCCAGTACTTC. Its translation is CASSKERGLAETQYF.

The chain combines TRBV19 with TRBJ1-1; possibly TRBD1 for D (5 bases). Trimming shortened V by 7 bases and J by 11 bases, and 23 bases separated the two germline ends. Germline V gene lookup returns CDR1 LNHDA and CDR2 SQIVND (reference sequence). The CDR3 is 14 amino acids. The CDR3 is CASTSIGAGRLAFF. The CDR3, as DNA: TGTGCCAGTACCTCGATTGGGGCAGGGCGGCTGGCTTTCTTT. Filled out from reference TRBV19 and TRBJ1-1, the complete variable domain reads DGGITQSPKYLFRKEGQNVTLSCEQNLNHDAMYWYRQDPGQGLRLIYYSQIVNDFQKGDIAEGYSVSREKKESFPLTVTSAQKNPTAFYLCASTSIGAGRLAFFGQGTRLTVV.

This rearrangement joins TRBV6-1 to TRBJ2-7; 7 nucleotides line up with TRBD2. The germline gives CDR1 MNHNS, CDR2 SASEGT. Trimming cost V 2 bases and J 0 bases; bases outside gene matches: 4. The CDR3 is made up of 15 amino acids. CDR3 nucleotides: TGTGCCAGCAGTGAATGGAGCGGGGTCTCCTACGAGCAGTACTTC. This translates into CASSEWSGVSYEQYF.

The CDR3 DNA follows: TGTGCCATCAGGGAAGACAGGGTAGGGGAAAAACTGTTTTTT. This gives the protein CAIREDRVGEKLFF. This sequence joins TRBV10-3 and TRBJ1-4; 7 bases agree with TRBD1. CDR1 is ENHRY, CDR2 SYGVKD, per germline. The V gene end was trimmed by 6 bases and the J gene end by 8 bases; junction bases not matched to a gene: 9. The CDR3 loop spans 14 amino acids.

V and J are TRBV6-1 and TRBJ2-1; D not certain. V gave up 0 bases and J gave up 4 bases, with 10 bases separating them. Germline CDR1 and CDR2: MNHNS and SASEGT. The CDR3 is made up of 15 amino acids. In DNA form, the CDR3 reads TGTGCCAGCAGTGAAGCGCCGACTCATTACAATGAGCAGTTCTTC. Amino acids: CASSEAPTHYNEQFF.

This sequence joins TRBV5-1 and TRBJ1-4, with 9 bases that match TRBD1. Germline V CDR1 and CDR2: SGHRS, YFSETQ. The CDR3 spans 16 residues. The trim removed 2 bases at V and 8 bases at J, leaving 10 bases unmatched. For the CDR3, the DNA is TGCGCCAGCAGCTTCGGCGACAGGGGGAGAGGGGAAAAACTGTTTTTT. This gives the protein CASSFGDRGRGEKLFF.

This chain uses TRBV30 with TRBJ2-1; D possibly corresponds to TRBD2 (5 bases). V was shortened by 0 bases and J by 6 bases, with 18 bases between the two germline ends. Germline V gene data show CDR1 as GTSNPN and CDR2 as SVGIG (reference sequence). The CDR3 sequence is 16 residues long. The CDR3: CAWSVEGRRSINEQFF. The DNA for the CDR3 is TGTGCCTGGAGTGTAGAGGGCAGACGAAGTATCAATGAGCAGTTCTTC. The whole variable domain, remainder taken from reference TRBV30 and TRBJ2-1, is SQTIHQWPATLVQPVGSPLSLECTVEGTSNPNLYWYRQAAGRGLQLLFYSVGIGQISSEVPQNLSASRPQDRQFILSSKKLLLSDSGFYLCAWSVEGRRSINEQFFGPGTRLTVL.

The CDR3 spells CASSIGSGVDTQYF. The CDR3, as DNA: TGTGCCAGTAGTATAGGATCAGGGGTGGATACGCAGTATTTT. This chain links TRBV19 with TRBJ2-3; perhaps TRBD1 as D (6 bases). There are 14 residues in the CDR3. V lost 1 base to trimming and J lost 6 bases, with 11 bases between them. Germline V gene data show CDR1 as LNHDA and CDR2 as SQIVND (reference sequence).

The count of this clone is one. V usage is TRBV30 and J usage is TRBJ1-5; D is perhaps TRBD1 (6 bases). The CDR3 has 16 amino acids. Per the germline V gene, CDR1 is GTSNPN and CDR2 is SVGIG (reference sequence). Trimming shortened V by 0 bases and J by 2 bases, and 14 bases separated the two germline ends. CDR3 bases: TGTGCCTGGAGTGTACAAGGGAGGGGGGGCAATCAGCCCCAGCATTTT. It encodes CAWSVQGRGGNQPQHF. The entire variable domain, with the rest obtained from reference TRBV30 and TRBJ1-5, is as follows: SQTIHQWPATLVQPVGSPLSLECTVEGTSNPNLYWYRQAAGRGLQLLFYSVGIGQISSEVPQNLSASRPQDRQFILSSKKLLLSDSGFYLCAWSVQGRGGNQPQHFGDGTRLSIL.

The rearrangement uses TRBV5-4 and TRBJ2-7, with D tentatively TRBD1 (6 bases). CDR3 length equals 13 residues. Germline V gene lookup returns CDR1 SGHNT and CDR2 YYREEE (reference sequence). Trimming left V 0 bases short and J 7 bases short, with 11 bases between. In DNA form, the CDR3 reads TGTGCCAGCAGCTTGGAGGGGGATAGGGAGCAGTACTTC. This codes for CASSLEGDREQYF.

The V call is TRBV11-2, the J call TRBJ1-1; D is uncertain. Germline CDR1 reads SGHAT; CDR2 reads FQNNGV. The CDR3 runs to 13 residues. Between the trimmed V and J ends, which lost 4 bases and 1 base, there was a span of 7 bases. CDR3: CASSSRENTEAFF. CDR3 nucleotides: TGTGCCAGCAGCTCGAGGGAGAACACTGAAGCTTTCTTT.

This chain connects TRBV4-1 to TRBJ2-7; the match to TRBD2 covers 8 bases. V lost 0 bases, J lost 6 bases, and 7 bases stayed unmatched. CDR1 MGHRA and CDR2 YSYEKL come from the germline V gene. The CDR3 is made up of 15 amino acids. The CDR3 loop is CASSQDRQRGREQYF. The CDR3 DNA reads TGCGCCAGCAGCCAAGACCGTCAGCGGGGGCGCGAGCAGTACTTC.